Here is one T cell receptor (beta chain) with its context. The authors reverse transcribed 0.5 to 1 ug RNA with random hexamers. MiXCR was run by TCRdb on the immunoSEQ multiplex PCR reads, yielding one entry per CDR3 protein. The sample lists about 66,000 distinct CDR3 sequences; approximately 94% were seen once. The T cells that were sequenced for TCR beta were CD8+ and CD4+ cells from blood. While CD8+ and CD4+ T cells were isolated negatively, TEMRA cells were enriched by FACS. This record belongs to a study of CD8 T cells in Susac syndrome. V dropped 3 bases and J dropped 2; count of bases not matched to a gene: 3. The CDR3 runs to 15 residues.

The sequenced material came from CD8+ T cells from PBMCs. This chain uses TRBV12-3 or TRBV12-4 with TRBJ2-3, with 9 nucleotides matching TRBD2. This TCR came from a human donor with multiple sclerosis. The CDR3 DNA sequence: TGTGCCAGCAGTTTGCTAGCGGGGACCACAGATACGCAGTATTTT. Translated: CASSLLAGTTDTQYF.